The 29 T cell receptor beta chains below come from one sample, sequenced in a study of blood T cell repertoires in COVID-19. Generated by immunoSEQ multiplex PCR, the TCRdb table keeps only in-frame clones and is missing some. The repertoire holds 430,000 or so clones, with 88% as singletons. Sequencing was performed on PBMCs or T cells enriched from blood (not recorded which). These receptors were collected from a woman aged 40 to 55 who had recovered from COVID-19.

CDR3 bases: TGTGCCAGCAGTTTTCAGGACACGCAAGAGACCCAGTACTTC. It encodes CASSFQDTQETQYF. The chain has TRBV27 and TRBJ2-5; D is possibly TRBD1 (5 bases). V shed 3 bases and J shed 2 bases, with 10 bases lying between them. This CDR3 comprises 14 residues. The germline gives CDR1 MNHEY, CDR2 SMNVEV (reference sequence).

This chain links TRBV27 with TRBJ2-3; 8 positions match TRBD1. The ends lost 8 bases at V and 3 bases at J; junction bases unmatched: 7. This CDR3 comprises 14 residues. Per the germline V gene, CDR1 is MNHEY and CDR2 is SMNVEV (reference sequence). In nucleotides, the CDR3 is TGTGCCAGCTCCGACAGGGGAAAGACAGATACGCAGTATTTT. This encodes CASSDRGKTDTQYF.

The chain has TRBV24-1 and TRBJ2-3; D is unresolved. V shed 7 bases and J shed 2 bases, with 9 bases lying between them. Germline V gene lookup returns CDR1 KGHDR and CDR2 SFDVKD. The CDR3 is made up of 13 amino acids. CDR3: CATSVSDTDTQYF. CDR3 nucleotides: TGTGCCACCAGCGTGTCAGACACAGATACGCAGTATTTT.

V gene TRBV18 combines with J gene TRBJ2-1; D may be TRBD1 (6 bases). Germline V gives CDR1 KGHSH, CDR2 LQKENI. Deletions cut 3 bases from V and 4 bases from J, with 13 bases between. This CDR3 spans 15 amino acids. DNA for the CDR3: TGTGCCAGCTCACCGGGCATAGGACAGTACAATGAGCAGTTCTTC. The encoded protein is CASSPGIGQYNEQFF.

The chain joins TRBV7-2 to TRBJ1-6, with D tentatively TRBD1 (6 bases). This CDR3 comprises 16 residues. Per germline, CDR1 SGHTA and CDR2 FQGNSA. V was shortened by 5 bases and J by 7 bases, with 18 bases between the two germline ends. The CDR3 nucleotides read TGTGCCAGCAGCCCTCCCGGGGGGGCGGGGAATTCACCCCTCCACTTT. It encodes CASSPPGGAGNSPLHF. The entire variable domain, with the rest obtained from reference TRBV7-2 and TRBJ1-6, is as follows: GAGVSQSPSNKVTEKGKDVELRCDPISGHTALYWYRQSLGQGLEFLIYFQGNSAPDKSGLPSDRFSAERTGGSVSTLTIQRTQQEDSAVYLCASSPPGGAGNSPLHFGNGTRLTVT.

This chain joins TRBV20-1 and TRBJ1-4; TRBD1 might be the D (5 bases). The V gene's germline CDR1 is DFQATT and CDR2 SNEGSKA (reference sequence). V lost 3 bases, J lost 5 bases, and 10 bases lay in between. This CDR3 spans 13 amino acids. The CDR3 loop reads CSASLGVNEKLFF. CDR3 in DNA: TGCAGTGCTAGTCTAGGGGTGAATGAAAAACTGTTTTTT.

The rearrangement links TRBV10-2 to TRBJ1-5, with 7 bases aligning to TRBD1. The CDR3 contains 13 residues. V lost 6 bases to trimming and J lost 3 bases; unmatched junction nucleotides: 2. Germline loops: CDR1 WSHSY, CDR2 SAAADI. The CDR3 nucleotides are TGCGCCAGCAGGGGACAGCCCAATCAGCCCCAGCATTTT. Encoded protein: CASRGQPNQPQHF.

The rearrangement uses TRBV5-1 and TRBJ2-1; 9 nucleotides line up with TRBD2. Per the germline V gene, CDR1 is SGHRS and CDR2 is YFSETQ. This CDR3 comprises 15 residues. V shed 5 bases, J shed 1 base, and the junction held 4 bases outside the gene matches. The CDR3 coding sequence is TGCGCCAGCAGTACTAGCGGGTTGTCCTACAATGAGCAGTTCTTC. Protein sequence: CASSTSGLSYNEQFF.

The chain recombines TRBV27 with TRBJ2-3, with D possibly TRBD2 on 5 matching bases. CDR3 length: 15 residues. Per the germline V gene, CDR1 is MNHEY and CDR2 is SMNVEV (reference sequence). The ends were cut back, 2 bases at V and 2 bases at J, with 11 bases in the middle. CDR3 protein: CASSLGGFTTDTQYF. DNA for the CDR3: TGTGCCAGCAGTTTAGGAGGCTTCACCACAGATACGCAGTATTTT.

The J gene is TRBJ1-5, the V gene TRBV7-2; D may be TRBD1 (6 bases). The CDR3 runs 17 residues. Trimming took off 2 bases at V and 2 bases at J, with 16 bases between the two ends. Per germline, CDR1 SGHTA and CDR2 FQGNSA. The CDR3 sequence is CASSLNFAGAGNQPQHF. The CDR3 DNA follows: TGTGCCAGCAGCTTAAATTTTGCAGGGGCAGGCAATCAGCCCCAGCATTTT. Supplemented by reference TRBV7-2 and TRBJ1-5, the full variable domain reads GAGVSQSPSNKVTEKGKDVELRCDPISGHTALYWYRQSLGQGLEFLIYFQGNSAPDKSGLPSDRFSAERTGGSVSTLTIQRTQQEDSAVYLCASSLNFAGAGNQPQHFGDGTRLSIL.

V gene TRBV27 combines with J gene TRBJ2-7; 9 bases match TRBD2. CDR1 and CDR2 from the germline V gene are MNHEY and SMNVEV (reference sequence). Trimming took 5 bases from V and 2 from J; bases not matched to a gene: 10. This CDR3 spans 16 amino acids. CDR3: CASSTSSSGVPYEQYF. The CDR3 DNA reads as TGTGCCAGCAGTACCTCCTCTAGCGGGGTCCCCTACGAGCAGTACTTC.

This clone was picked up a small number of times. This sequence joins TRBV3-1 (or the pseudogene TRBV3-2) and TRBJ1-1; TRBD1 aligns across 8 bases. The ends lost 4 bases at V and 8 bases at J; junction bases unmatched: 12. The CDR3 runs to 15 residues. The germline gives CDR1 LGHDT, CDR2 YNNKEL (reference sequence). The CDR3 nucleotides are TGTGCCAGCAGCCCAGATGGCAGGGGGCGCGGCGAAGCTTTCTTT. It translates to CASSPDGRGRGEAFF.

The J gene is TRBJ1-2, the V gene TRBV6-5; 8 nucleotides agree with TRBD1. This CDR3 comprises 14 residues. Per germline, CDR1 MNHEY and CDR2 SVGAGI. V lost 5 bases, J lost 3 bases, and 5 bases stayed unmatched. CDR3 nucleotides: TGTGCCAGCAGTAGCAGGGGGCGGGACTATGGCTACACCTTC. Its protein product is CASSSRGRDYGYTF.

The rearrangement links TRBV27 to TRBJ1-1, with D tentatively TRBD1 (6 bases). CDR3 length: 14 amino acids. Trimming left V 5 bases short and J 3 bases short, with 13 bases between. CDR1 is MNHEY, CDR2 SMNVEV, per germline (reference sequence). Here the CDR3 reads CASSARQADTEAFF. The CDR3 region has the DNA TGTGCCAGCAGTGCGCGACAGGCGGACACTGAAGCTTTCTTT.

The chain recombines TRBV7-9 with TRBJ1-6, with 7 nucleotides matching TRBD1. Trimming at V came to 3 bases and at J to 3 bases, leaving 2 bases not matched to a gene. CDR1 is SEHNR, CDR2 FQNEAQ, per germline (reference sequence). The CDR3 spans 15 residues. The CDR3 nucleotides read TGTGCCAGCAGCTTCGGACAGGTCTATAATTCACCCCTCCACTTT. It yields the protein CASSFGQVYNSPLHF.

This rearrangement joins TRBV5-1 to TRBJ1-2, with TRBD1 identical over 12 bases. Looked up from germline, CDR1 is SGHRS and CDR2 is YFSETQ. Trimming took 4 bases from V and 7 from J; bases not matched to a gene: 8. The CDR3 length is 15 residues. The CDR3 coding sequence is TGCGCCAGCAGCACGGGACAGGGGGCGTTTCGTGGCTACACCTTC. This encodes CASSTGQGAFRGYTF.

This clone was seen repeatedly, ten times or more. In nucleotides, the CDR3 is TGTGCCAGCGCCACGACAGGGTTACATGAGCAGTACTTC. The encoded protein is CASATTGLHEQYF. The rearrangement links TRBV6-5 to TRBJ2-7; 7 bases are shared with TRBD1. The CDR3 contains 13 residues. Germline V gene data show CDR1 as MNHEY and CDR2 as SVGAGI. J lost 7 bases, V lost 8 bases, and 11 bases had no gene match.

This clone came up a few times. The chain has TRBV5-4 and TRBJ2-1, with D possibly TRBD1 on 6 matching bases. Germline V CDR1 and CDR2: SGHNT, YYREEE (reference sequence). V lost 2 bases to trimming and J lost 4 bases, with 16 bases between them. The CDR3 covers 16 residues. Here the CDR3 reads CASSFPVGGRYNEQFF. CDR3 bases: TGTGCCAGCAGCTTCCCGGTAGGGGGAAGGTACAATGAGCAGTTCTTC.

V gene TRBV15 combines with J gene TRBJ1-1; D unclear. Germline loops: CDR1 LNHNV, CDR2 YYDKDF (reference sequence). Trimming shortened V by 3 bases and J by 1 base, and 9 bases separated the two germline ends. The CDR3 extends over 14 amino acids. The CDR3 DNA reads as TGTGCCACCAGCAGGGATAACAGGAACACTGAAGCTTTCTTT. Its translation is CATSRDNRNTEAFF.

The gene calls are TRBV11-3 and TRBJ1-1; a possible D gene is TRBD1 (6 bases). CDR1 is SGHNT and CDR2 is YENEEA in the germline V gene. The CDR3 covers 14 residues. V was pared by 6 bases and J by 2 bases, with 13 bases between. The CDR3 reads CASSLQGSNTEAFF. Here the CDR3 DNA reads TGTGCCAGCAGTTTACAGGGTTCCAACACTGAAGCTTTCTTT.

The chain links TRBV2 to TRBJ2-3, with a weak D call TRBD2 (6 bases). Germline values: CDR1 SNHLY, CDR2 FYNNEI. The CDR3 is 15 amino acids. V was clipped by 4 bases and J by 0 bases, with 11 bases between them. CDR3 sequence (DNA): TGTGCCAGCAGTGCGGGACTTACTAGCACAGATACGCAGTATTTT. Translation gives CASSAGLTSTDTQYF. The whole variable domain, remainder taken from reference TRBV2 and TRBJ2-3, is EPEVTQTPSHQVTQMGQEVILRCVPISNHLYFYWYRQILGQKVEFLVSFYNNEISEKSEIFDDQFSVERPDGSNFTLKIRSTKLEDSAMYFCASSAGLTSTDTQYFGPGTRLTVL.

The chain employs TRBV4-3 and TRBJ2-2; no definite D call. CDR3 size: 18 residues. Germline CDR1 reads LGHNA; CDR2 reads YSLEER. With 1 base removed from V and 1 base from J, the gap between germline ends came to 16 bases. As DNA, the CDR3 is TGCGCCAGCAGCCAAGCCCTCTTACGCGCGCAGAACACCGGGGAGCTGTTTTTT. This encodes CASSQALLRAQNTGELFF.

The V gene is TRBV19, the J gene TRBJ2-7; 11 bases fit TRBD2. The junction had 7 bases not matched to a gene; V was cut back by 4 bases and J by 5 bases. Per germline, CDR1 LNHDA and CDR2 SQIVND (reference sequence). This CDR3 spans 15 amino acids. CDR3 amino acids: CASSTSSGRHHEQYF. The CDR3 DNA follows: TGTGCCAGTAGTACTTCTAGCGGGAGGCACCACGAGCAGTACTTC.

The chain is built from TRBV4-1 and TRBJ1-2; D ambiguous. Looked up from germline, CDR1 is MGHRA and CDR2 is YSYEKL. The V gene lost 1 base and the J gene lost 4 bases, with 10 bases spanning the gap. This CDR3 is 14 amino acids long. The CDR3 sequence: CASSQVSEFYGYTF. In nucleotides, the CDR3 is TGCGCCAGCAGCCAAGTCTCAGAATTCTATGGCTACACCTTC.

The DNA of the CDR3 is TGTGCCAGCAGCAAAAGCCGGACCAAGGAGGGATCCTACGAGCAGTACTTC. It is translated as CASSKSRTKEGSYEQYF. V usage is TRBV21-1 and J usage is TRBJ2-7; the DNA was not used to check the table's D call, TRBD2. TRBV21-1 is classified as a pseudogene. The CDR3 runs to 17 residues.

The V gene is TRBV4-1, the J gene TRBJ2-7; 8 bases line up with TRBD2. Trimming at V came to 4 bases and at J to 0 bases, leaving 5 bases not matched to a gene. Germline V gene sequence: CDR1 MGHRA, CDR2 YSYEKL. The CDR3 is made up of 15 amino acids. The chain's CDR3 is CASSLSGTSSYEQYF. The CDR3 DNA is TGCGCCAGCAGCCTCTCTGGGACTAGCTCCTACGAGCAGTACTTC.

The rearrangement links TRBV4-3 to TRBJ1-6; 7 nucleotides align to TRBD1. V shed 1 base and J 8 bases; nucleotides not matched to a gene: 2. This CDR3 is built from 14 residues. Germline loops: CDR1 LGHNA, CDR2 YSLEER. In DNA form, the CDR3 reads TGCGCCAGCAGCCAAGGGGACAGCTATTCACCCCTCCACTTT. Translating gives CASSQGDSYSPLHF.

This chain uses TRBV4-3 with TRBJ1-4; D gene unclear. This CDR3 region has 13 residues. V dropped 4 bases and J dropped 6 bases, with 9 bases sitting between them. Germline loops: CDR1 LGHNA, CDR2 YSLEER. The CDR3 nucleotides are TGCGCCAGCAGCCCTGGAGAGGATGAAAAACTGTTTTTT. It encodes CASSPGEDEKLFF.

The genes are TRBV25-1 and TRBJ1-6, with D possibly matching TRBD1 (5 bases). V was clipped by 3 bases and J by 14 bases, with 11 bases between them. Germline V gene data show CDR1 as MGHDK and CDR2 as SYGVNS. This CDR3 region has 12 residues. CDR3 amino acids: CASSDRARTLHF. CDR3 nucleotide sequence: TGTGCCAGCAGTGACAGGGCCAGGACCCTCCACTTT.